Listed below are T cell receptor beta chains from one sample, sequenced in a study of vaccination and CD4 T cells after COVID-19. TCRdb re-derived calls from the PCR reads in MiXCR, one entry per CDR3 protein. The table records some 7,000 distinct CDR3 sequences, under 30% of them present only once. The antigens these receptors bind are not known. Sequences were obtained from CD4+ T cells from blood, cultured in vitro. These receptors originate from a human donor in good health. Both conserved end residues are part of each CDR3. A D gene is named only where the DNA matches it firmly. A clone size is listed for some rows: how often the clone was seen (once, few, many), or a class if it is expanded.

CDR3nt: TGCAGTGCTAAGAACAGGGGGCTATCCTACGAGCAGTACTTC; CDR3aa: CSAKNRGLSYEQYF; abundance: NA; v_gene: TRBV20-1; j_gene: TRBJ2-7; d_gene: TRBD1
CDR3nt: TGTGCTAGCAGCTTAGCCCGAGATCAGCCCCAGCATTTT; CDR3aa: CASSLARDQPQHF; abundance: few; v_gene: TRBV7-7; j_gene: TRBJ1-5; d_gene: NA
CDR3nt: TGTGCCAGTAGTATGGGGACTTACGGCCGGGGATACGAGCAGTACTTC; CDR3aa: CASSMGTYGRGYEQYF; abundance: NA; v_gene: TRBV19; j_gene: TRBJ2-7; d_gene: NA
CDR3nt: TGCAGTGCAAAGGACCCTAGCTTGGACACCGGGGAGCTGTTTTTT; CDR3aa: CSAKDPSLDTGELFF; abundance: NA; v_gene: TRBV20-1; j_gene: TRBJ2-2; d_gene: NA
CDR3nt: TGTGCCACCAGCAGAGATGCACAGGGGGTGAGGGAGCAGTACTTC; CDR3aa: CATSRDAQGVREQYF; abundance: NA; v_gene: TRBV15; j_gene: TRBJ2-7; d_gene: TRBD1
CDR3nt: TGTGCCAGCAGCAGTGCCCAGGGAGTAGTCAATGAGCAGTTCTTC; CDR3aa: CASSSAQGVVNEQFF; abundance: NA; v_gene: TRBV11-3; j_gene: TRBJ2-1; d_gene: NA
CDR3nt: TGTGCTAGCAGCCCCGGCGAGTGGAACACCGGGGAGCTGTTTTTT; CDR3aa: CASSPGEWNTGELFF; abundance: NA; v_gene: TRBV7-7; j_gene: TRBJ2-2; d_gene: NA
CDR3nt: TGTGCCAGCACTATGGATAGCAATCAGCCCCAGCATTTT; CDR3aa: CASTMDSNQPQHF; abundance: few; v_gene: TRBV2; j_gene: TRBJ1-5; d_gene: NA
CDR3nt: TGTGCCAGTAGTACGGAAATTAGCTCCTACAATGAGCAGTTCTTC; CDR3aa: CASSTEISSYNEQFF; abundance: NA; v_gene: TRBV19; j_gene: TRBJ2-1; d_gene: NA
CDR3nt: TGTGCCAGCAGCTTGGGACCCGGAGGCGGTACAGATACGCAGTATTTT; CDR3aa: CASSLGPGGGTDTQYF; abundance: few; v_gene: TRBV7-9; j_gene: TRBJ2-3; d_gene: NA
CDR3nt: TGTGCCAGCAGTTCTGGCAAGACTAACTATGGCTACACCTTC; CDR3aa: CASSSGKTNYGYTF; abundance: few; v_gene: TRBV27; j_gene: TRBJ1-2; d_gene: NA
CDR3nt: TGTGCCAGCAGCTCTAGTAACTATGGCTACACCTTC; CDR3aa: CASSSSNYGYTF; abundance: NA; v_gene: TRBV7-9; j_gene: TRBJ1-2; d_gene: NA
CDR3nt: TGTGCCACCCGGGACAGGGCTTTAACCTACGAGCAGTACTTC; CDR3aa: CATRDRALTYEQYF; abundance: NA; v_gene: TRBV6-1; j_gene: TRBJ2-7; d_gene: TRBD1
CDR3nt: TGTGCCAGCAGCCCGGGCCTTCGAGGGGGAGATGCGCAGTATTTT; CDR3aa: CASSPGLRGGDAQYF; abundance: NA; v_gene: TRBV7-9; j_gene: TRBJ2-3; d_gene: NA
CDR3nt: TGTGCCAGCACCATAACTACGAGCTCCTACGAGCAGTACTTC; CDR3aa: CASTITTSSYEQYF; abundance: once; v_gene: TRBV2; j_gene: TRBJ2-7; d_gene: NA
CDR3nt: TGTGCCAGCAGCTTAGACCTCAGGGAGGTACCCCTCCACTTT; CDR3aa: CASSLDLREVPLHF; abundance: medium-sized; v_gene: TRBV7-2; j_gene: TRBJ1-6; d_gene: NA
CDR3nt: TGCAGTGCTAGAGATCCCGGACAGGCCGCTACCTACGAGCAGTACTTC; CDR3aa: CSARDPGQAATYEQYF; abundance: few; v_gene: TRBV20-1; j_gene: TRBJ2-7; d_gene: TRBD1
CDR3nt: TGTGCCAGCAGTTACCAGCCCCAGCATTTT; CDR3aa: CASSYQPQHF; abundance: NA; v_gene: TRBV6-5; j_gene: TRBJ1-5; d_gene: NA
CDR3nt: TGTGCCAGCAGCTTCGGAGATAGAAGAGCTTTCTTT; CDR3aa: CASSFGDRRAFF; abundance: few; v_gene: TRBV11-2; j_gene: TRBJ1-1; d_gene: NA
CDR3nt: TGTGCCAGCAGTGACTCGACTAGCGGGGGGGGCACAGATACGCAGTATTTT; CDR3aa: CASSDSTSGGGTDTQYF; abundance: NA; v_gene: TRBV6-4; j_gene: TRBJ2-3; d_gene: TRBD2